These 27 T cell receptor beta chains originate from one sample sequenced in a study of blood T cell repertoires in COVID-19. The data were produced by immunoSEQ multiplex PCR, yet TCRdb's version contains in-frame clones alone and is incomplete. The sample lists 150,000 to 200,000 clones, over 85% seen once, with around 4.6% in the top ten. Sequenced sample: peripheral blood. The receptors here all came from a woman aged 45-59 years with acute or convalescent COVID-19.

This chain connects TRBV27 to TRBJ2-1; 14 positions agree with TRBD2. The germline V gene has CDR1 MNHEY and CDR2 SMNVEV (reference sequence). The CDR3 spans 16 residues. V lost 5 bases, J lost 15 bases, and 15 bases stayed unmatched. Written as DNA, the CDR3 is TGTGCCAGCAGTCCGACTAGCGGGAGGGGCCATGGGGTGGGGTTCTTC. Protein product: CASSPTSGRGHGVGFF.

The chain carries TRBV2 and TRBJ1-3; D gene unclear. The CDR3 loop spans 14 amino acids. Trimming cost V 2 bases and J 3 bases, with 8 bases left between them. Per the germline V gene, CDR1 is SNHLY and CDR2 is FYNNEI. The DNA of the CDR3 is TGTGCCAGCAGTGAAAGAGTATTTGGAAACACCATATATTTT. Its protein product is CASSERVFGNTIYF. Supplemented by reference TRBV2 and TRBJ1-3, the full variable domain reads EPEVTQTPSHQVTQMGQEVILRCVPISNHLYFYWYRQILGQKVEFLVSFYNNEISEKSEIFDDQFSVERPDGSNFTLKIRSTKLEDSAMYFCASSERVFGNTIYFGEGSWLTVV.

The chain couples TRBV28 to TRBJ2-2; a possible D gene is TRBD2 (6 bases). CDR1 is MDHEN and CDR2 is SYDVKM in the germline V gene. Trimming removed 2 bases at V and 9 bases at J, with 10 bases between. The CDR3 runs 13 residues. The CDR3 here is CASSLGGGWELFF. The CDR3 DNA sequence: TGTGCCAGCAGTTTAGGAGGAGGGTGGGAGCTGTTTTTT.

This chain connects TRBV10-1 to TRBJ1-6, with TRBD1 matching over 10 bases. J lost 8 bases, V lost 3 bases, and 1 base had no gene match. CDR3 length: 14 amino acids. The germline V gene encodes CDR1 WNHNN and CDR2 SYGVQD (reference sequence). DNA for the CDR3: TGCGCCAGCAGTGAAGGGACAGGGGATTCACCCCTCCACTTT. Translation: CASSEGTGDSPLHF.

The chain carries TRBV19 and TRBJ2-3, with 9 bases fitting TRBD2. The germline V gene has CDR1 LNHDA and CDR2 SQIVND (reference sequence). The ends lost 7 bases at V and 7 bases at J; junction bases unmatched: 9. The CDR3 length is 14 residues. This chain's CDR3 is CASNNLGTSNTQYF. The CDR3 coding sequence is TGTGCCAGTAACAACCTCGGGACTAGCAATACGCAGTATTTT.

This clone was seen a single time. V gene TRBV5-4 combines with J gene TRBJ2-5; tentative D call: TRBD2 (5 bases). Per the germline V gene, CDR1 is SGHNT and CDR2 is YYREEE (reference sequence). The CDR3 has 13 residues. V was clipped by 2 bases and J by 3 bases, with 8 bases between them. In DNA, the CDR3 is TGTGCCAGCAGCTTAATGGGAGAAGAGACCCAGTACTTC. Protein: CASSLMGEETQYF.

The chain has TRBV28 and TRBJ2-7, with 8 bases aligning to TRBD1. Losses at the gene ends were 6 bases for V and 5 bases for J; bases not matched to a gene: 15. This CDR3 has 16 amino acids. Germline assignment: CDR1 MDHEN and CDR2 SYDVKM. CDR3 nucleotide sequence: TGTGCCAGCAGCCCATTCCGGACAGGGCTCCCTGACGAGCAGTACTTC. Encoded protein: CASSPFRTGLPDEQYF.

The chain's CDR3 is CASSPRLAGTDTQYF. The DNA of the CDR3 is TGTGCCAGCAGTCCACGACTAGCGGGCACAGATACGCAGTATTTT. The J gene is TRBJ2-3, the V gene TRBV6-2 or TRBV6-3; the match to TRBD2 covers 9 bases. CDR3 length: 15 amino acids. Unmatched junction bases numbered 4, after V lost 5 bases and J lost 1 base. Germline V lookup: CDR1 MNHEY, CDR2 SVGEGT.

This clone was counted only a few times. The chain carries TRBV6-5 and TRBJ2-1, with TRBD1 identical over 9 bases. The CDR3 is 14 amino acids. After removal of 6 bases from V and 7 bases from J, the junction contained 7 bases not matched to a gene. Germline V gene lookup returns CDR1 MNHEY and CDR2 SVGAGI. CDR3 nucleotide sequence: TGTGCCAGCAGAATCCACAGGGGGCCTAATGAGCAGTTCTTC. Encoded protein: CASRIHRGPNEQFF.

This chain connects TRBV28 to TRBJ1-1; 9 positions match TRBD1. Germline V lookup: CDR1 MDHEN, CDR2 SYDVKM. The CDR3 length is 16 residues. V lost 3 bases, J lost 0 bases, and 5 bases stayed unmatched. CDR3 nucleotide sequence: TGTGCCAGCAGTTTGGGGACAGGGTTCATGAACACTGAAGCTTTCTTT. Translated, it gives CASSLGTGFMNTEAFF.

The CDR3 spells CASSLPRERESPSYEQYF. CDR3 bases: TGTGCCAGCTCCCTCCCGAGGGAGCGGGAGTCCCCCTCCTACGAGCAGTACTTC. The chain joins TRBV2 to TRBJ2-7; 8 positions agree with TRBD2. CDR1 is SNHLY, CDR2 FYNNEI, per germline. Trimming took 8 bases from V and 0 from J; bases not matched to a gene: 18. The CDR3 has 18 amino acids.

This sequence joins TRBV12-3 or TRBV12-4 and TRBJ2-7; D unresolved. V lost 6 bases and J 3 bases, leaving 12 bases between the germline ends. The CDR3 sequence is 13 residues long. CDR3 sequence reads: CASSPPGHYEQYF. The CDR3 DNA reads TGTGCCAGCAGCCCTCCGGGTCACTACGAGCAGTACTTC.

The rearrangement joins TRBV5-5 to TRBJ1-2, with D tentatively TRBD1 (6 bases). Germline values: CDR1 SGHKS, CDR2 YYEKEE (reference sequence). Trimming stripped 4 bases from V and 4 bases from J, with 14 bases between. The CDR3 sequence is 14 residues long. For the CDR3, the DNA is TGTGCCAGCAGCCCCGGGACATCGGTCTATGGCTACACCTTC. Protein sequence: CASSPGTSVYGYTF.

The rearrangement uses TRBV21-1 and TRBJ2-1; TRBD2 is taken as the D call from the table, unchecked against the DNA. TRBV21-1 is annotated as a pseudogene. The CDR3 is 19 amino acids. CDR3 sequence: CASSKEGGERPGSYNEQFF. CDR3 coding DNA: TGTGCCAGCAGCAAAGAAGGCGGAGAGCGGCCCGGCTCCTACAATGAGCAGTTCTTC.

This clone was counted a single time. The chain links TRBV30 to TRBJ1-2, with D possibly matching TRBD1 (6 bases). CDR1 is GTSNPN, CDR2 SVGIG, per germline (reference sequence). This CDR3 has 17 amino acids. Trimming cost V 2 bases and J 1 base, with 20 bases left between them. The CDR3 loop reads CAWSHPGQGIFNYGYTF. DNA for the CDR3: TGTGCCTGGAGTCACCCTGGGCAGGGGATCTTTAACTATGGCTACACCTTC. The complete variable domain, with remaining parts taken from reference TRBV30 and TRBJ1-2, reads SQTIHQWPATLVQPVGSPLSLECTVEGTSNPNLYWYRQAAGRGLQLLFYSVGIGQISSEVPQNLSASRPQDRQFILSSKKLLLSDSGFYLCAWSHPGQGIFNYGYTFGSGTRLTVV.

This clone was seen once. This rearrangement joins TRBV7-9 to TRBJ1-3, with D hard to call. Trimming stripped 1 base from V and 4 bases from J, with 8 bases between. The CDR3 spans 14 residues. CDR1 and CDR2 (germline): SEHNR, FQNEAQ (reference sequence). CDR3 protein: CASSLDSGGNTIYF. The DNA for the CDR3 is TGTGCCAGCAGCTTAGATTCGGGGGGAAACACCATATATTTT.

The gene calls are TRBV15 and TRBJ1-2; TRBD1 matches at 9 bases. The CDR3 runs to 14 residues. CDR1 and CDR2 from the germline V gene are LNHNV and YYDKDF (reference sequence). The ends lost 1 base at V and 5 bases at J; junction bases unmatched: 2. The CDR3 reads CATSRVDRGYGYTF. CDR3 DNA: TGTGCCACCAGCAGAGTGGACAGGGGATATGGCTACACCTTC.

The rearrangement uses TRBV5-4 and TRBJ1-1; 9 nucleotides match TRBD1. The J segment lost 4 bases and the V segment lost 7 bases, leaving 5 bases of the junction unmatched. The CDR3 has 13 amino acids. CDR1 is SGHNT and CDR2 is YYREEE in the germline V gene (reference sequence). The CDR3 sequence is CASERQGVTEAFF. CDR3 sequence (DNA): TGTGCCAGCGAGAGACAGGGGGTCACTGAAGCTTTCTTT.

The J gene is TRBJ2-6, the V gene TRBV30; 8 bases agree with TRBD2. The CDR3 has 15 amino acids. Germline V gene lookup returns CDR1 GTSNPN and CDR2 SVGIG (reference sequence). The V segment lost 4 bases and the J segment 0 bases; nucleotides outside the gene matches: 2. CDR3 DNA: TGTGCCTGGAACGCGGGGGGCTCTGGGGCCAACGTCCTGACTTTC. Its translation is CAWNAGGSGANVLTF.

The rearrangement joins TRBV14 to TRBJ2-7; no clear D. Germline-derived CDR1 and CDR2 are SGHDN and FVKESK. This CDR3 is built from 10 residues. V lost 8 bases and J 2 bases, leaving 4 bases between the germline ends. The CDR3 loop is CASPTYEQYF. The CDR3 nucleotides read TGTGCCAGCCCCACCTACGAGCAGTACTTC.

This sequence joins TRBV6-2 or TRBV6-3 and TRBJ1-2; D may be TRBD1 (5 bases). Trimming pared 5 bases from V and 4 bases from J, leaving 8 bases between. The CDR3 spans 12 residues. From germline, CDR1 is MNHEY and CDR2 SVGEGT. The CDR3 here is CASSRQLYGYTF. Here the CDR3 DNA reads TGTGCCAGCAGTAGACAGCTCTATGGCTACACCTTC.

The CDR3 sequence is CAISGNQGQGAVEAFF. The CDR3, as DNA: TGTGCCATCAGTGGCAATCAGGGACAGGGGGCGGTTGAAGCTTTCTTT. The chain recombines TRBV10-3 with TRBJ1-1; 12 positions agree with TRBD1. V shed 4 bases and J 7 bases; nucleotides not matched to a gene: 10. The CDR3 length is 16 residues. The germline gives CDR1 ENHRY, CDR2 SYGVKD.

This clone was observed a single time. The V call is TRBV4-3, the J call TRBJ1-2, with D unclear. CDR1 and CDR2 from the germline V gene are LGHNA and YSLEER. The CDR3 loop spans 15 amino acids. V shed 0 bases and J shed 7 bases, with 15 bases lying between them. The CDR3 spells CASSQEAAAPGGYTF. The CDR3 region has the DNA TGCGCCAGCAGCCAAGAAGCGGCTGCCCCAGGTGGCTACACCTTC.

This chain joins TRBV10-3 and TRBJ1-5; 7 positions agree with TRBD1. V lost 8 bases and J lost 4; bases outside the gene matches: 5. This CDR3 is 13 amino acids long. Per germline, CDR1 ENHRY and CDR2 SYGVKD. The CDR3 DNA reads as TGTGCCATCCGCGGACAGGAAAATCAGCCCCAGCATTTT. Translated, it gives CAIRGQENQPQHF.

The chain recombines TRBV10-2 with TRBJ2-3, with 10 bases aligning to TRBD2. Looked up from germline, CDR1 is WSHSY and CDR2 is SAAADI. Trimming cost V 5 bases and J 2 bases; bases outside gene matches: 13. The CDR3 spans 18 residues. CDR3 residues: CASSLTILAGGVTDTQYF. The CDR3 DNA reads TGCGCCAGCAGTCTGACGATTTTAGCGGGGGGAGTCACAGATACGCAGTATTTT.

The V call is TRBV15, the J call TRBJ2-3; 7 nucleotides agree with TRBD1. The J segment lost 8 bases and the V segment lost 3 bases, leaving 11 bases of the junction unmatched. The CDR3 covers 15 residues. Germline V lookup: CDR1 LNHNV, CDR2 YYDKDF (reference sequence). CDR3 in DNA: TGTGCCACCAGCAGGGACGGACAGGCTCAGGGTACGCAGTATTTT. Protein sequence: CATSRDGQAQGTQYF.

This chain uses TRBV25-1 with TRBJ1-2; 9 bases map to TRBD1. CDR1 is MGHDK and CDR2 is SYGVNS in the germline V gene. This CDR3 is 16 amino acids long. The trim removed 4 bases at V and 4 bases at J, leaving 10 bases unmatched. Written as DNA, the CDR3 is TGTGCCAGCAGTGGAATATGGGACAGGGAACCCTATGGCTACACCTTC. This sequence encodes CASSGIWDREPYGYTF.